This TCR beta chain came from a study of cytotoxic CD8 clonotypes in ibrutinib-treated CLL. CDR1 is MRHNA, CDR2 SNTAGT, per germline. With 6 bases removed from V and 6 bases from J, the gap between germline ends came to 18 bases. The CDR3 consists of 14 residues. Clones were read by immunoSEQ multiplex PCR, and TCRdb kept only the in-frame ones, dropping some. The table records hundreds of thousands of clones, less than 75% of them present only once. The clonotype originates from a human donor with chronic lymphocytic leukemia. The sequencing used PBMCs, collected after 24 months of ibrutinib treatment. This chain joins TRBV6-4 and TRBJ2-7; D is perhaps TRBD2 (6 bases). CDR3 protein: CASRQTSSAPEQYF. In DNA, the CDR3 is TGTGCCAGCAGGCAAACTAGCTCGGCCCCCGAGCAGTACTTC.